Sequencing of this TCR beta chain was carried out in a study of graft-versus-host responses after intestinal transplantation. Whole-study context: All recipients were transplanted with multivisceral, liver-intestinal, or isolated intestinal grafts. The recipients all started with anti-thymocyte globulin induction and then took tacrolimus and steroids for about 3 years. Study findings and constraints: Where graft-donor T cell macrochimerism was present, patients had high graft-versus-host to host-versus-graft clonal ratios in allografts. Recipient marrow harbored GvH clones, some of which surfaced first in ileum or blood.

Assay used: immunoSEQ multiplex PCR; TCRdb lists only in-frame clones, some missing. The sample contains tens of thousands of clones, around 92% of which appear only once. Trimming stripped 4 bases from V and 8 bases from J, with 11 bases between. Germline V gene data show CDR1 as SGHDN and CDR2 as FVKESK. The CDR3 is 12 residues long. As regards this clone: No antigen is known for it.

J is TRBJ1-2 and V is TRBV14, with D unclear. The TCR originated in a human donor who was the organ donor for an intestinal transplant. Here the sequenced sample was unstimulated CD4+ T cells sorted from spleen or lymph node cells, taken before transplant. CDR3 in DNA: TGTGCCAGCAGCCCATCATCGAGCGGCTACACCTTC. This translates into CASSPSSSGYTF.